The 15 T cell receptor beta chains in this list originate from one sample, sequenced in a study of T-cell memory formation after mild COVID-19. TCRdb passed the 5' RACE reads through MiXCR, listing each CDR3 protein once. Of 10,000 to 15,000 distinct CDR3 sequences in the sample, 14% are singletons; the top ten hold roughly 55%. Sequencing was performed on PBMCs or a T cell subset sorted from them (not recorded which). These receptors were taken from a man in his late teens or twenties who had mild COVID-19 (a few samples of this study predate the infection). Cell type and time point are not known.

V usage is TRBV7-2 and J usage is TRBJ1-1; perhaps TRBD1 as D (6 bases). Germline loops: CDR1 SGHTA, CDR2 FQGNSA. Trimming took off 1 base at V and 4 bases at J, with 16 bases between the two ends. The CDR3 is made up of 16 amino acids. As DNA, the CDR3 is TGTGCCAGCAGCTTAGGTGGGACATCCGCGGCCACTGAAGCTTTCTTT. Translated, it gives CASSLGGTSAATEAFF.

This clonotype was recorded many times. The V gene is TRBV18, the J gene TRBJ1-2; a possible D gene is TRBD1 (6 bases). The CDR3 length is 14 residues. Germline loops: CDR1 KGHSH, CDR2 LQKENI. The V end was cut by 3 bases, the J end by 6 bases, with 14 bases between. DNA for the CDR3: TGTGCCAGCTCACCGGACAGAGAGGGTGATGGCTACACCTTC. It is translated as CASSPDREGDGYTF.

This clonotype came up many times. The chain employs TRBV7-2 and TRBJ2-7; TRBD2 matches at 11 bases. The J segment lost 2 bases and the V segment lost 5 bases, leaving 2 bases of the junction unmatched. This CDR3 comprises 14 residues. Looked up from germline, CDR1 is SGHTA and CDR2 is FQGNSA. The CDR3 spells CASSLTSGAYEQYV. The DNA for the CDR3 is TGTGCCAGCAGCCTGACTAGCGGGGCCTACGAGCAGTACGTC.

This clonotype was seen at least ten times. The chain employs TRBV27 and TRBJ2-7; 10 bases are shared with TRBD1. Germline lookup yields CDR1 MNHEY and CDR2 SMNVEV (reference sequence). The ends lost 4 bases at V and 4 bases at J; junction bases unmatched: 7. This CDR3 has 15 amino acids. CDR3 in DNA: TGTGCCAGCAGTTCAAGACAGGGGGCTCTGTACGAGCAGTACGTC. It encodes CASSSRQGALYEQYV.

This clonotype was counted only a few times. The chain uses TRBV27 and TRBJ1-1, with TRBD1 matching over 10 bases. The length of the CDR3 is 15 residues. Germline V lookup: CDR1 MNHEY, CDR2 SMNVEV (reference sequence). Germline trimming cut 3 bases from V and 6 bases from J; bases unmatched to any gene: 7. CDR3 loop: CASSFTTGGRPEAFF. The CDR3 DNA follows: TGTGCCAGCAGTTTTACGACAGGGGGCCGACCTGAAGCTTTCTTT.

In its sample, this clonotype was seen a few times. The genes are TRBV2 and TRBJ1-1; TRBD1 is a possible D gene (6 bases). The CDR3 contains 13 residues. Trimming left V 8 bases short and J 1 base short, with 11 bases between. The germline CDR1 and CDR2 sequences are SNHLY and FYNNEI. The CDR3 region is CASPGRGNTEAFF. The CDR3, as DNA: TGTGCCAGCCCCGGCAGGGGGAACACTGAAGCTTTCTTT.

This clonotype was seen at least ten times. The V and J genes are TRBV7-7 and TRBJ2-3, with D uncertain. The germline CDR1 and CDR2 sequences are SSHAT and FNYEAQ (reference sequence). This CDR3 is 13 amino acids long. V gave up 4 bases and J gave up 0 bases, with 5 bases separating them. The CDR3 DNA reads as TGTGCCAGCAGCTGGAGTAGCACAGATACGCAGTATTTT. Amino acids: CASSWSSTDTQYF.

This clonotype was seen ten or more times. This sequence joins TRBV5-1 and TRBJ2-5; perhaps TRBD1 as D (6 bases). Trimming stripped 4 bases from V and 1 base from J, with 14 bases between. The length of the CDR3 is 15 residues. The germline gives CDR1 SGHRS, CDR2 YFSETQ. The CDR3 reads CASSQGQLTQETQYF. CDR3 in DNA: TGCGCCAGCAGCCAGGGACAACTCACCCAAGAGACCCAGTACTTC.

The chain carries TRBV29-1 and TRBJ1-1, with unresolved D. CDR1 and CDR2 from the germline V gene are SQVTM and ANQGSEA. The CDR3 length is 11 residues. Trimming shortened V by 7 bases and J by 1 base, and 7 bases separated the two germline ends. The CDR3 region is CSGKGNTEAFF. The CDR3 DNA is TGCAGCGGTAAAGGGAACACTGAAGCTTTCTTT.

At least ten counts were recorded for this clonotype. The chain joins TRBV5-1 to TRBJ2-3; D gene ambiguous. The germline V and J ends were trimmed by 4 bases and 2 bases, with 17 bases remaining between them. Germline V gene data show CDR1 as SGHRS and CDR2 as YFSETQ. The CDR3 is made up of 16 amino acids. The CDR3 DNA reads TGCGCCAGCAGCACCGGGCGAACACGTATCACAGATACGCAGTATTTT. Translating it yields CASSTGRTRITDTQYF.

In this sample, this clonotype turned up many times. The chain uses TRBV5-1 and TRBJ2-3; either TRBD1 or TRBD2 may supply D (5 bases each). Trimming left V 1 base short and J 0 bases short, with 9 bases between. CDR1 and CDR2 from the germline V gene are SGHRS and YFSETQ. The CDR3 is 15 amino acids. Written as DNA, the CDR3 is TGCGCCAGCAGCTTGACCGGGGCTAGCACAGATACGCAGTATTTT. Amino acids: CASSLTGASTDTQYF. The entire variable domain, with the rest obtained from reference TRBV5-1 and TRBJ2-3, is as follows: KAGVTQTPRYLIKTRGQQVTLSCSPISGHRSVSWYQQTPGQGLQFLFEYFSETQRNKGNFPGRFSGRQFSNSRSEMNVSTLELGDSALYLCASSLTGASTDTQYFGPGTRLTVL.

The genes are TRBV5-1 and TRBJ1-2; the D is unclear. V dropped 0 bases and J dropped 3 bases, with 6 bases sitting between them. Germline values: CDR1 SGHRS, CDR2 YFSETQ. The length of the CDR3 is 13 residues. The CDR3 bases are TGCGCCAGCAGCTTGGTTAGTGACTATGGCTACACCTTC. It yields the protein CASSLVSDYGYTF.

This clonotype was recorded many times. The chain recombines TRBV20-1 with TRBJ1-6; a weak D match, TRBD1 (5 bases). Looked up from germline, CDR1 is DFQATT and CDR2 is SNEGSKA (reference sequence). The CDR3 totals 13 residues. V lost 6 bases and J 13 bases, leaving 19 bases between the germline ends. The CDR3 is CSARVSGTGPLHF. CDR3 sequence (DNA): TGCAGTGCCCGAGTGTCAGGGACTGGGCCCCTCCACTTT.

This clonotype was observed a few times. This chain's CDR3 is CASSQGGTDTQYF. In DNA form, the CDR3 reads TGTGCCAGCAGCCAAGGTGGGACAGATACGCAGTATTTT. The chain has TRBV3-1 and TRBJ2-3; D not resolved. The V end was cut by 1 base, the J end by 3 bases, with 5 bases between. The CDR3 spans 13 residues. Germline CDR1 is LGHDT and CDR2 is YNNKEL (reference sequence).

This clonotype came up many times. The CDR3: CASSPRTGWETEAFF. CDR3 sequence (DNA): TGTGCCAGCAGCCCAAGGACAGGGTGGGAGACTGAAGCTTTCTTT. The V call is TRBV12-3 or TRBV12-4, the J call TRBJ1-1; 8 bases agree with TRBD1. CDR3 length equals 15 residues. The V segment lost 6 bases and the J segment 5 bases; nucleotides outside the gene matches: 11.